These T cell receptor beta chains were read from a single sample in a study of Ad26.COV2.S vaccination and SARS-CoV-2 variants. Libraries were prepared by immunoSEQ multiplex PCR; TCRdb keeps only in-frame clonotypes and omits some of them. The data show around 320,000 clones, roughly 91% seen once. The sequencing used peripheral blood, collected in a trial of Ad26.COV2.S vaccine versus placebo. The source of these receptors is a person between 18 and 59 years old who received the Ad26.COV2.S COVID-19 vaccine or a placebo. Both conserved end residues are part of each CDR3. Fields, in order: clone size, V gene, D gene, J gene, CDR3 DNA, CDR3 protein. A D gene is named only where the DNA matches it firmly. Clone size is not always given. Where it is, it says once, few, many or a class for expanded clones.

>-|TRBV4-3|-|TRBJ1-5
TGCGCCAGCAGCCAAGTACTGAGCAATCAGCCCCAGCATTTT
CASSQVLSNQPQHF
>-|TRBV19|-|TRBJ1-2
TGTGCCAGTAGTAAACGGATATATGGCTACACCTTC
CASSKRIYGYTF
>-|TRBV30|-|TRBJ1-1
TGTGCCTGGAGTGTAAGATACGGGACAAGCATGAACACTGAAGCTTTCTTT
CAWSVRYGTSMNTEAFF
>-|TRBV3-1/TRBV3-2|-|TRBJ2-6
TGTGCCAGCAGCCAAGAGAACTCTGGGGCCAACGTCCTGACTTTC
CASSQENSGANVLTF
>-|TRBV7-8|-|TRBJ1-2
TGTGCCAGCAGCCTTAACACGGGGCGGTATGGCTACACCTTC
CASSLNTGRYGYTF
>-|TRBV10-1|TRBD2|TRBJ2-1
TGCGCCAGCACGATCCTGAGGACTAGCGGGGAGACCTATCTTTACAATGAGCAGTTCTTC
CASTILRTSGETYLYNEQFF
>-|TRBV3-1/TRBV3-2|-|TRBJ2-5
TGTGCCAGCAGCCAACGGGCTGGTAACCGGGAGACCCAGTACTTC
CASSQRAGNRETQYF
>-|TRBV6-2/TRBV6-3|-|TRBJ2-2
TGTGCCAGCAGTAACCCCCCTGGGGGCGGGGAGCTGTTTTTT
CASSNPPGGGELFF
>once|TRBV5-1|-|TRBJ2-3
TGCGCCAGCAGCTGGGACGGGGTGTACCCAGATACGCAGTATTTT
CASSWDGVYPDTQYF
>-|TRBV29-1|-|TRBJ2-7
TGCAGCGTTGGAGGTCAGCAGCAAACTATCTACGAGCAGTACTTC
CSVGGQQQTIYEQYF
>-|TRBV3-1/TRBV3-2|-|TRBJ1-6
TGTGCCAGCAGCCCACTTAGTGGGCAGTACAATTCACCCCTCCACTTT
CASSPLSGQYNSPLHF
>-|TRBV5-6|-|TRBJ1-2
TGTGCCAGCAGCCTTAGACCCTCCTATGGCTACACCTTC
CASSLRPSYGYTF
>-|TRBV27|-|TRBJ1-1
TGTGCCAGCAGTCAGGGGACTGAAGCTTTCTTT
CASSQGTEAFF
>-|TRBV6-2/TRBV6-3|TRBD2|TRBJ2-3
TGTGCCAGCAGTTACTCGGGACTAGCGATGAGCACAGATACGCAGTATTTT
CASSYSGLAMSTDTQYF
>-|TRBV13|-|TRBJ1-2
TGTGCCAGCAGCTTGGGAGCTAACTATGGCTACACCTTC
CASSLGANYGYTF
>many|TRBV19|TRBD2|TRBJ2-7
TGTGCCACCCAGGGAGGGGTCGAGCAGTACTTC
CATQGGVEQYF
>-|TRBV15|-|TRBJ2-2
TGTGCCACCAGCTCCCGGGGATCCCTCACCGGGGAGCTGTTTTTT
CATSSRGSLTGELFF
>-|TRBV5-1|-|TRBJ1-1
TGCGCCAGCAGCTTCGGGGGAACAGGGAACACTGAAGCTTTCTTT
CASSFGGTGNTEAFF
>-|TRBV6-5|TRBD1|TRBJ1-3
TGTGCCAGCAGTCGACAGGGGAGTTCTGGAAACACCATATATTTT
CASSRQGSSGNTIYF
>-|TRBV9|-|TRBJ1-2
TGTGCCAGCAGCGTAGAGACAGGCTCCTATGGCTACACCTTC
CASSVETGSYGYTF
>-|TRBV14|-|TRBJ1-1
TGTGCCAGCAGCCAAGACCCGAGAAACACTGAAGCTTTCTTT
CASSQDPRNTEAFF
>-|TRBV20-1|TRBD2|TRBJ2-7
TGCAGTGCTAGTATGGCGGGGGACCCCTACGAGCAGTACTTC
CSASMAGDPYEQYF
>-|TRBV6-5|-|TRBJ2-7
TGTGCCAGCAGTTACTCGGAAGCCTACGAGCAGTACTTC
CASSYSEAYEQYF
>-|TRBV6-5|TRBD1|TRBJ1-1
TGTGCCACCTCTTACCGGGACAGGGGAAACACTGAAGCTTTCTTT
CATSYRDRGNTEAFF
>-|TRBV5-1|-|TRBJ2-5
TGCGCCAGCAGGGGGGAGACCCAGTACTTC
CASRGETQYF
>-|TRBV11-2|TRBD2|TRBJ2-1
TGTGCCAGCAGCCCCCGGTATAGCGGGGTTAGCTCCTACAATGAGCAGTTCTTC
CASSPRYSGVSSYNEQFF
>-|TRBV5-5|-|TRBJ2-5
TGTGCCAGCAGCGCCCAGGGGTGGATGGAGACCCAGTACTTC
CASSAQGWMETQYF
>-|TRBV27|-|TRBJ1-2
TGTGCCAGCAGAATGACAGGCGAGGATGGCTACACCTTC
CASRMTGEDGYTF
>-|TRBV6-5|-|TRBJ1-1
TGTGCCAGCAACTACCTTGAAGCTTTCTTT
CASNYLEAFF
>-|TRBV5-4|-|TRBJ2-2
TGTGCCAGCGGGGGAAGATCGGGACTGAACACCGGGGAGCTGTTTTTT
CASGGRSGLNTGELFF
>-|TRBV7-2|TRBD1|TRBJ2-5
TGTGCCAGCAGCTCTCCCTGGACAGGGGGAGAGACCCAGTACTTC
CASSSPWTGGETQYF
>-|TRBV18|-|TRBJ1-5
TGTGCCAGCTCACCGACAGATCAGCCCCAGCATTTT
CASSPTDQPQHF
>-|TRBV7-2|TRBD2|TRBJ2-5
TGTGCCAGCAGCCCTCGGACTAGCGGGGGTGGGGAGACCCAGTACTTC
CASSPRTSGGGETQYF
>-|TRBV6-6|TRBD1|TRBJ1-6
TGTGCCAGCAGCCTTCTTGACAGGGAAGTATGGTCACCCCTCCACTTT
CASSLLDREVWSPLHF
>-|TRBV27|-|TRBJ2-1
TGTGCCAGCAGTTTACGGCTCAAAGGATTATTGAGTGAGCAGTTCTTC
CASSLRLKGLLSEQFF
>-|TRBV19|-|TRBJ2-7
TGTGCCAGTAGTTTCAAAGGGGCCGAAAGTGGATTCTACGAGCAGTACTTC
CASSFKGAESGFYEQYF
>once|TRBV6-6|-|TRBJ1-5
TGTGCCAGCTCGCTGACCGGACGGCAGCCCCAGCATTTT
CASSLTGRQPQHF
>-|TRBV3-1/TRBV3-2|-|TRBJ1-2
TGTGCCAGCAGCCGCCAGGGATGGGATGGCTACACCTTC
CASSRQGWDGYTF
>once|TRBV14|-|TRBJ2-2
TGTGCCAGCAGCCAAAAGACAGGCGGGGAGCTGTTTTTT
CASSQKTGGELFF
>-|TRBV4-2|-|TRBJ2-4
TGTGCCAGCAGCGTTACGGCTCTAGCCAAAAACATTCAGTACTTC
CASSVTALAKNIQYF
>-|TRBV6-5|TRBD2|TRBJ2-1
TGTGCCAGCAGGATAGCGGGCCCCCACAATGAGCAGTTCTTC
CASRIAGPHNEQFF
>-|TRBV7-9|TRBD1|TRBJ1-1
TGTGCCAGCAGCCCCGGGACAGGGGGCGGCACTGAAGCTTTCTTT
CASSPGTGGGTEAFF